This T cell receptor beta chain was documented in a study of OX40 agonist ivuxolimab in advanced cancers. Study information: Given to patients was ivuxolimab, an agonistic anti-OX40 (CD134) antibody. A history of anti-PD-1, anti-PD-L1 or anti-CTLA-4 therapy was acceptable, and approximately 39% had some.

The study, taken as a whole, reports: Both CD4+ and CD8+ T cell populations in blood had undergone clonal expansion by week 6 at 0.1 to 3.0 mg/kg.

As regards this clone: What it binds is unknown.

This CDR3 spans 14 amino acids. Germline lookup yields CDR1 SNHLY and CDR2 FYNNEI. J lost 3 bases, V lost 7 bases, and 7 bases had no gene match. Clones were sequenced by immunoSEQ multiplex PCR, and TCRdb holds only the in-frame ones, with some missing. This sample carries fewer than 80,000 clones, roughly nine tenths of them seen once, and the ten largest clones take around 11%. The material was CD4+ or CD8+ T cells sorted from blood, obtained in a trial of the OX40 agonist ivuxolimab. V is TRBV2 and J is TRBJ2-5; 8 nucleotides align to TRBD1. This clonotype was sampled from an adult with an advanced solid tumor such as melanoma, head and neck, liver or kidney cancer. The CDR3 sequence: CASTRRTGKETQYF. CDR3 sequence (DNA): TGTGCCAGCACTCGACGGACAGGGAAAGAGACCCAGTACTTC.